Given below is one T cell receptor (beta chain) in context. The antigen is not known. The sample comes from a study of cytomegalovirus exposure and HLA in healthy donors. Regarding the study as a whole: Researchers had no immune exposure information except CMV serostatus available.

The PCR made use of 60 Vbeta and 13 Jbeta primers. Clones were read by immunoSEQ multiplex PCR, and TCRdb kept only the in-frame ones, dropping some. The profile shows some 29,000 clones, 40% to 50% of them singletons. The germline CDR1 and CDR2 sequences are SGHRS and YFSETQ. CDR3 length: 16 amino acids. The J segment lost 2 bases and the V segment lost 0 bases, leaving 2 bases of the junction unmatched. V and J are TRBV5-1 and TRBJ2-2; 9 nucleotides line up with TRBD1. The TCR was taken from a woman aged 45 to 65 in good health and CMV-seronegative. The material sequenced was PBMCs. CDR3 DNA sequence: TGCGCCAGCAGCTTGGCGGGACAGGGTAACACCGGGGAGCTGTTTTTT. Protein product: CASSLAGQGNTGELFF.